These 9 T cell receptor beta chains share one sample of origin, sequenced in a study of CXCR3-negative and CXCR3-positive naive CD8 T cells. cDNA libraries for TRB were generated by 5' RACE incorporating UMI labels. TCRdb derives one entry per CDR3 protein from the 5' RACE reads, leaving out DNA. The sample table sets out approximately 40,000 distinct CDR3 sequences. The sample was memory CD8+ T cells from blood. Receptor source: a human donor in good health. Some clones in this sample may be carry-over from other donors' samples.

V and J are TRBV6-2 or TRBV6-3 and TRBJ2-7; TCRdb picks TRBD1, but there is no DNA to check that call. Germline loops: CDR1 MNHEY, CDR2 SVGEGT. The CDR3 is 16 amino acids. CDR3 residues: CASSWLTGTYSYEQYF.

This chain's CDR3 is CSAQSLTGGDSDTQYF. V and J are TRBV20-1 and TRBJ2-3; TCRdb gives TRBD1 as the D gene, but with no DNA this cannot be confirmed. This CDR3 is 16 amino acids long. CDR1 is DFQATT, CDR2 SNEGSKA, per germline (reference sequence).

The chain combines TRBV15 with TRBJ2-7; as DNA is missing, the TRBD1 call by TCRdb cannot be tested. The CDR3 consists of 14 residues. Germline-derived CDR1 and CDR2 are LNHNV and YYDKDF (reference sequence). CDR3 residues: CATSRARQTYEQYF.

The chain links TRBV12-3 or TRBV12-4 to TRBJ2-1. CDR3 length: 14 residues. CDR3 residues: CASSLGVGYNEQFF.

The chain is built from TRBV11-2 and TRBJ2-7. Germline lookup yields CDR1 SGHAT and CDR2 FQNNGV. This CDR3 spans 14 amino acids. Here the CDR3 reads CASSLASGTYEQYF.

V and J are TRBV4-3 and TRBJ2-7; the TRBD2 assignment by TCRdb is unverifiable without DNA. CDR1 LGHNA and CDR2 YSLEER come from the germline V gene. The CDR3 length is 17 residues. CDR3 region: CASSQDPLGLGTYEQYF.

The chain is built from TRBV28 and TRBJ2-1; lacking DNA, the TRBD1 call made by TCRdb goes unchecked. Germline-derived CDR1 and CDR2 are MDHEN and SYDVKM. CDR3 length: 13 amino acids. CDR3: CASSFSGLDEQFF. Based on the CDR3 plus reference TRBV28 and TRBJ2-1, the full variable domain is DVKVTQSSRYLVKRTGEKVFLECVQDMDHENMFWYRQDPGLGLRLIYFSYDVKMKEKGDIPEGYSVSREKKERFSLILESASTNQTSMYLCASSFSGLDEQFFGPGTRLTVL.

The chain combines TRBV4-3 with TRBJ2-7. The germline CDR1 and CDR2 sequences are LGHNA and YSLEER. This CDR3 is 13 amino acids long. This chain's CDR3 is CDSSQDKGYEQYF.

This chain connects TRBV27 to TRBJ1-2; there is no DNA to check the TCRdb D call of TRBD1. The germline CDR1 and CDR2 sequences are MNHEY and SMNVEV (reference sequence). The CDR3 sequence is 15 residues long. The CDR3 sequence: CASSITPGPNYGYTF.